This T cell receptor (beta chain) is drawn from a study of T cell responses to AZD1222 COVID-19 vaccine. Study outcomes and limitations: Donor demographics were predominantly white British with a female majority; clonal diversity may be underestimated. With dominance at 160-218 and 743-854, vaccine-associated CD4 TCRs spanned spike.

The CDR3 contains 13 residues. V was trimmed by 2 bases and J by 5 bases, leaving 8 bases between them. CDR1 and CDR2 from the germline V gene are MNHNS and SASEGT. Regarding this clone: Its antigen is as yet unknown.

The repertoire was sequenced with immunoSEQ multiplex PCR; TCRdb's copy has only in-frame clones and lacks some. Of approximately 100,000 clones listed, roughly 90% are singletons. The chain couples TRBV6-1 to TRBJ2-3, with D unclear. Here the sequenced sample was peripheral blood, taken on day 0 of AZD1222 vaccination. This clonotype was sampled from an adult in good health. CDR3 in DNA: TGTGCCAGCAGTGAAAGAGGTGGAGATACGCAGTATTTT. Its protein product is CASSERGGDTQYF.